This T cell receptor beta chain stems from a study of beta chain features in type 1 diabetes. Broader study findings: More deletions and fewer insertions at VDJ junctions were found in patients with type 1 diabetes.

A note on this clone: No antigen is known for it.

The CDR3 consists of 15 residues. The germline V gene encodes CDR1 MDHEN and CDR2 SYDVKM. V was clipped by 6 bases and J by 1 base; unmatched bases: 7. The isolated RNA, all of it, was reverse transcribed, so expressed TCRB transcripts were what got sequenced. The assay was immunoSEQ multiplex PCR, and TCRdb's table has in-frame clones only and misses some. The table has roughly 140,000 clones, about 7% seen once. This chain connects TRBV28 to TRBJ2-3; 7 positions match TRBD2. The sample was central memory CD4+ T cells from blood. The sequence was obtained from a young woman in good health. CDR3 sequence reads: CASRTERGGTDTQYF. In DNA form, the CDR3 reads TGTGCCAGCAGAACCGAGCGGGGAGGCACAGATACGCAGTATTTT.